Listed here are 17 T cell receptor beta chains from one sample, sequenced in a study of cytomegalovirus exposure and HLA in healthy donors. In the PCR, 60 Vbeta and 13 Jbeta primers were used. Sequencing was performed with immunoSEQ multiplex PCR; in TCRdb, only in-frame clones are kept and a portion is missing. The table shows about 64,000 clones, with around 70% occurring only once. Sequenced input: PBMCs. The receptors were sampled from a male donor in good health and CMV-seropositive.

Turning to this clone: The same CDR3 also results from other DNA sequences found in this sample. CDR3 residues: CASSISANTGELFF. The CDR3 region has the DNA TGTGCCAGTAGTATATCGGCGAACACCGGGGAGCTGTTTTTT. The chain couples TRBV19 to TRBJ2-2; D gene unclear. This CDR3 is 14 amino acids long. Looked up from germline, CDR1 is LNHDA and CDR2 is SQIVND (reference sequence). V was shortened by 2 bases and J by 0 bases, with 4 bases between the two germline ends.

This clone has only a few counts. The J gene is TRBJ1-2, the V gene TRBV11-2; 9 bases match TRBD1. The CDR3 totals 16 residues. V was pared by 5 bases and J by 0 bases, with 7 bases of the junction left unmatched. The V gene's germline CDR1 is SGHAT and CDR2 FQNNGV. The CDR3 loop is CASSRQGVRSNYGYTF. The CDR3 DNA is TGTGCCAGCAGCCGACAGGGGGTGAGATCTAACTATGGCTACACCTTC.

The CDR3 sequence is CALTPQTANYGYTF. DNA for the CDR3: TGTGCCCTAACCCCGCAGACTGCTAACTATGGCTACACCTTC. This chain uses TRBV30 with TRBJ1-2; no clear D. The CDR3 contains 14 residues. Per germline, CDR1 GTSNPN and CDR2 SVGIG (reference sequence). Trimming took off 8 bases at V and 0 bases at J, with 16 bases between the two ends.

V and J are TRBV30 and TRBJ2-5; 7 nucleotides line up with TRBD1. CDR1 and CDR2 from the germline V gene are GTSNPN and SVGIG (reference sequence). With 0 bases clipped from V and 5 bases from J, the junction kept 6 bases outside the gene matches. The CDR3 is 14 residues long. CDR3 protein: CAWSVRQGLETQYF. In DNA form, the CDR3 reads TGTGCCTGGAGTGTACGACAGGGTCTCGAGACCCAGTACTTC. The full variable domain, in which reference TRBV30 and TRBJ2-5 provide the parts outside the CDR3, is SQTIHQWPATLVQPVGSPLSLECTVEGTSNPNLYWYRQAAGRGLQLLFYSVGIGQISSEVPQNLSASRPQDRQFILSSKKLLLSDSGFYLCAWSVRQGLETQYFGPGTRLLVL.

By sample share, this clone is large (0.1 to 1%). The chain couples TRBV2 to TRBJ2-5, with D perhaps TRBD2 (5 bases). CDR1 is SNHLY and CDR2 is FYNNEI in the germline V gene. V was trimmed by 2 bases and J by 1 base, leaving 11 bases between them. The CDR3 sequence is 15 residues long. The DNA of the CDR3 is TGTGCCAGCAGTGAATGGCAGGAGGTCCAAGAGACCCAGTACTTC. Translating gives CASSEWQEVQETQYF. The full variable domain, rest sourced from reference TRBV2 and TRBJ2-5, is EPEVTQTPSHQVTQMGQEVILRCVPISNHLYFYWYRQILGQKVEFLVSFYNNEISEKSEIFDDQFSVERPDGSNFTLKIRSTKLEDSAMYFCASSEWQEVQETQYFGPGTRLLVL.

This chain uses TRBV9 with TRBJ2-1, with TRBD1 identical over 9 bases. The CDR3 has 15 residues. With 2 bases clipped from V and 5 bases from J, the junction kept 5 bases outside the gene matches. Per the germline V gene, CDR1 is SGDLS and CDR2 is YYNGEE. CDR3 protein: CASSVTGGIDNEQFF. The CDR3 DNA sequence: TGTGCCAGCAGCGTTACAGGGGGCATCGACAATGAGCAGTTCTTC.

This chain uses TRBV6-1 with TRBJ2-7; 10 bases fit TRBD1. Germline V gene sequence: CDR1 MNHNS, CDR2 SASEGT. Trimming removed 7 bases from V and 0 bases from J; junction bases left unmatched: 6. The CDR3 has 15 amino acids. In DNA form, the CDR3 reads TGTGCCAGCACCTCGGGACAGGGGAACTCCTACGAGCAGTACTTC. The encoded protein is CASTSGQGNSYEQYF.

The V and J genes are TRBV7-2 and TRBJ2-6; no reliable D call. Trimming pared 4 bases from V and 4 bases from J, leaving 8 bases between. The CDR3 loop spans 14 amino acids. Looked up from germline, CDR1 is SGHTA and CDR2 is FQGNSA. CDR3 DNA sequence: TGTGCCAGCAGCTCCAGGTCCGGGGCCAACGTCCTGACTTTC. Residues: CASSSRSGANVLTF. Full variable domain (remainder filled in from reference TRBV7-2 and TRBJ2-6): GAGVSQSPSNKVTEKGKDVELRCDPISGHTALYWYRQSLGQGLEFLIYFQGNSAPDKSGLPSDRFSAERTGGSVSTLTIQRTQQEDSAVYLCASSSRSGANVLTFGAGSRLTVL.

The chain employs TRBV7-9 and TRBJ2-1; 14 bases are shared with TRBD2. CDR3 length: 16 amino acids. The trim removed 5 bases at V and 7 bases at J, leaving 7 bases unmatched. From germline, CDR1 is SEHNR and CDR2 FQNEAQ (reference sequence). The CDR3: CASSQKGLAGANEQFF. In DNA, the CDR3 is TGTGCCAGCAGCCAAAAGGGACTAGCGGGAGCTAATGAGCAGTTCTTC.

This chain uses TRBV7-3 with TRBJ1-4, with D perhaps TRBD1 (6 bases). Germline V CDR1 and CDR2: SGHTA, FQGTGA. This CDR3 spans 15 amino acids. The ends were cut back, 1 base at V and 7 bases at J, with 13 bases in the middle. CDR3 region: CASSLRGGGAEKLFF. CDR3 sequence (DNA): TGTGCCAGCAGCTTAAGAGGGGGAGGGGCTGAAAAACTGTTTTTT.

Points on this clone: A read error may account for a junction end that differs from germline. Additional DNA sequences in this sample encode the identical CDR3. V is TRBV6-1 and J is TRBJ1-2; D possibly corresponds to TRBD1 (6 bases). The germline V gene has CDR1 MNHNS and CDR2 SASEGT. This CDR3 is built from 15 residues. Here the CDR3 DNA reads TGCGCCAGCAGTGAAGCTTGGACAGAGAACTATGGCTACACCTTC. This sequence encodes CASSEAWTENYGYTF.

This clone was recorded a few times. The V and J genes are TRBV7-9 and TRBJ2-1; 12 nucleotides align to TRBD2. Germline lookup yields CDR1 SEHNR and CDR2 FQNEAQ (reference sequence). CDR3 length: 15 residues. J was trimmed by 8 bases and V by 3 bases; bases with no gene match: 5. CDR3 sequence (DNA): TGTGCCAGCAGCTTGACTAGCGGGAGAAAGGATGAGCAGTTCTTC. It codes for CASSLTSGRKDEQFF. The variable domain in full, completed from reference TRBV7-9 and TRBJ2-1, reads DTGVSQNPRHKITKRGQNVTFRCDPISEHNRLYWYRQTLGQGPEFLTYFQNEAQLEKSRLLSDRFSAERPKGSFSTLEIQRTEQGDSAMYLCASSLTSGRKDEQFFGPGTRLTVL.

This chain uses TRBV11-2 with TRBJ2-5, with D unresolved. The CDR3 extends over 13 amino acids. Trimming shortened V by 1 base and J by 1 base, and 4 bases separated the two germline ends. Germline V gene data show CDR1 as SGHAT and CDR2 as FQNNGV. The CDR3: CASSLGVQETQYF. The CDR3 region has the DNA TGTGCCAGCAGCTTAGGAGTCCAAGAGACCCAGTACTTC. The full variable domain, rest sourced from reference TRBV11-2 and TRBJ2-5, is EAGVAQSPRYKIIEKRQSVAFWCNPISGHATLYWYQQILGQGPKLLIQFQNNGVVDDSQLPKDRFSAERLKGVDSTLKIQPAKLEDSAVYLCASSLGVQETQYFGPGTRLLVL.

The rearrangement joins TRBV30 to TRBJ1-2; TRBD1 matches 8 bases. The germline CDR1 and CDR2 sequences are GTSNPN and SVGIG (reference sequence). The CDR3 loop spans 14 amino acids. The J segment lost 4 bases and the V segment lost 4 bases, leaving 8 bases of the junction unmatched. DNA for the CDR3: TGTGCCTGGAACGGACAGGGAGGTAGCTATGGCTACACCTTC. It translates to CAWNGQGGSYGYTF.

V gene TRBV6-5 combines with J gene TRBJ2-7; 10 bases align to TRBD1. Germline trimming cut 0 bases from V and 0 bases from J; bases unmatched to any gene: 2. The CDR3 has 16 residues. CDR1 is MNHEY, CDR2 SVGAGI, per germline. CDR3 nucleotide sequence: TGTGCCAGCAGTTACTCTCGGACAGGGGGCTCCTACGAGCAGTACTTC. Translated: CASSYSRTGGSYEQYF.

The chain's CDR3 is CASSFSGGTDTQYF. In nucleotides, the CDR3 is TGTGCCAGCAGCTTCTCCGGGGGCACAGATACGCAGTATTTT. The chain carries TRBV11-3 and TRBJ2-3; TRBD2 might be the D (5 bases). Deletions cut 3 bases from V and 1 base from J, with 8 bases between. Germline loops: CDR1 SGHNT, CDR2 YENEEA. This CDR3 has 14 residues. The full variable domain, with the rest looked up from reference TRBV11-3 and TRBJ2-3, is EAGVVQSPRYKIIEKKQPVAFWCNPISGHNTLYWYLQNLGQGPELLIRYENEEAVDDSQLPKDRFSAERLKGVDSTLKIQPAELGDSAVYLCASSFSGGTDTQYFGPGTRLTVL.

The chain links TRBV11-2 to TRBJ2-3, with 9 bases fitting TRBD2. This CDR3 region has 17 residues. V trimming: 5 bases; J trimming: 2 bases; junction bases outside the gene matches: 11. Germline V lookup: CDR1 SGHAT, CDR2 FQNNGV. The CDR3 sequence is CASSASASGGNTDTQYF. The DNA for the CDR3 is TGTGCCAGCAGCGCCTCCGCCAGCGGGGGGAACACAGATACGCAGTATTTT.